This T cell receptor (beta chain) was retrieved from a study of blood T cell repertoires in COVID-19. At the level of the study: Material from acute and convalescent COVID-19 was sourced from the United States, Italy and Spain. PBMCs, B-cell-depleted T cells, or T cells provided the cDNA or gDNA that made up the material.

The protocol was immunoSEQ multiplex PCR, while the TCRdb copy is restricted to in-frame clones and leaves out a portion. The sample has approximately 450,000 clones, 80% to 90% seen once. The source of this sequence is a woman aged 25 to 39 with acute or convalescent COVID-19. Input material: peripheral blood.

In DNA form, the CDR3 reads TGTGCCACGCGTGTTTTGGGACAGACTAATGAAAAACTGTTTTTT. This translates into CATRVLGQTNEKLFF. The chain uses TRBV6-5 and TRBJ1-4; TRBD1 aligns across 7 bases. CDR3 length: 15 residues. Trimming at V came to 10 bases and at J to 2 bases, leaving 10 bases not matched to a gene. Germline loops: CDR1 MNHEY, CDR2 SVGAGI.